Listed here are 24 T cell receptor beta chains from one sample, sequenced in a study of blood T cell repertoires in COVID-19. Profiled with immunoSEQ multiplex PCR; TCRdb holds only in-frame clones, not every one. The sample has more than 150,000 clones; just under 90% are singletons. Sample: peripheral blood. The receptors stem from a woman between 65 and 79 years old with COVID-19, enrolled during active disease.

The chain uses TRBV5-1 and TRBJ1-2, with a possible D match to TRBD1 (5 bases). The germline V gene has CDR1 SGHRS and CDR2 YFSETQ. The V and J ends lost 5 bases and 4 bases respectively, with 15 bases between them. The CDR3 is 14 amino acids. CDR3 sequence reads: CASSSDGGTYGYTF. CDR3 coding DNA: TGCGCCAGCAGTTCGGACGGGGGAACCTATGGCTACACCTTC.

The gene calls are TRBV6-2 or TRBV6-3 and TRBJ2-7; D may be TRBD2 (6 bases). The CDR3 extends over 13 amino acids. The germline V gene encodes CDR1 MNHEY and CDR2 SVGEGT. Deletions cut 5 bases from V and 6 bases from J, with 14 bases between. The CDR3 protein is CASSPGGPSEQYF. CDR3 DNA sequence: TGTGCCAGCAGTCCAGGAGGGCCGTCCGAGCAGTACTTC.

This clone was seen more than once but under ten times. V and J are TRBV5-4 and TRBJ1-1; no firm D call. CDR1 and CDR2 from the germline V gene are SGHNT and YYREEE (reference sequence). V was pared by 3 bases and J by 6 bases, with 18 bases between. The CDR3 is 15 amino acids. The CDR3 coding sequence is TGTGCCAGCAGCTCTGGAGGTCTCCGCAGAGCTGAAGCTTTCTTT. Translation: CASSSGGLRRAEAFF.

CDR3 in DNA: TGCGCCAGCAGTCAAGGACAGGGCGCCTACGAGCAGTACTTC. It yields the protein CASSQGQGAYEQYF. The gene calls are TRBV23-1 and TRBJ2-7; 8 bases match TRBD1. TRBV23-1 is placed among ORFs of uncertain function. This CDR3 has 14 residues. V shed 2 bases, J shed 2 bases, and the junction held 2 bases outside the gene matches.

CDR3 DNA sequence: TGCGCCAGCAGCTTTCGGGGGTCGGCTAACTATGGCTACACCTTC. Translated, it gives CASSFRGSANYGYTF. The chain employs TRBV5-1 and TRBJ1-2, with D tentatively TRBD1 (5 bases). Germline CDR1 is SGHRS and CDR2 is YFSETQ. The CDR3 covers 15 residues. V was trimmed by 2 bases and J by 0 bases, leaving 11 bases between them.

This chain joins TRBV3-1 (or the pseudogene TRBV3-2) and TRBJ1-4, with D perhaps TRBD1 (5 bases). The CDR3 extends over 12 amino acids. CDR1 is LGHDT and CDR2 is YNNKEL in the germline V gene (reference sequence). V dropped 4 bases and J dropped 7 bases, with 7 bases sitting between them. The CDR3 here is CASSRQGEKLFF. As DNA, the CDR3 is TGTGCCAGCAGCCGGCAGGGTGAAAAACTGTTTTTT.

The chain is built from TRBV19 and TRBJ1-6, with D possibly matching TRBD1 (6 bases). The CDR3 extends over 13 amino acids. V gave up 5 bases and J gave up 7 bases, with 9 bases separating them. Germline CDR1 reads LNHDA; CDR2 reads SQIVND (reference sequence). CDR3: CASSRGANSPLHF. CDR3 DNA: TGTGCCAGTAGTCGGGGGGCGAATTCACCCCTCCACTTT. Full variable domain (rest looked up from reference TRBV19 and TRBJ1-6): DGGITQSPKYLFRKEGQNVTLSCEQNLNHDAMYWYRQDPGQGLRLIYYSQIVNDFQKGDIAEGYSVSREKKESFPLTVTSAQKNPTAFYLCASSRGANSPLHFGNGTRLTVT.

A single count supports this clone. A read error may account for a junction end that differs from germline. The V call is TRBV25-1, the J call TRBJ2-7; TRBD1 aligns across 8 bases. The CDR3 totals 10 residues. Germline CDR1 MGHDK, CDR2 SYGVNS. This CDR3 is CASSVQDRAF. The CDR3 DNA reads TGTGCCAGCAGTGTACAGGACAGGGCCTTC.

The V gene is TRBV5-3, the J gene TRBJ2-1; 9 positions match TRBD1. TRBV5-3 has ORF status, its function being uncertain. The CDR3 has 16 amino acids. After removal of 4 bases from V and 6 bases from J, the junction contained 11 bases not matched to a gene. The CDR3 DNA reads TGTGCCAGAAGCCGCTCCGGGACAGGGATGGTCAATGAGCAGTTCTTC. It codes for CARSRSGTGMVNEQFF.

Points on this clone: One end of the junction does not line up with germline, which may come from a read error. V is TRBV6-2 or TRBV6-3 and J is TRBJ1-5, with D unresolved. Germline V gene data show CDR1 as MNHEY and CDR2 as SVGEGT. This CDR3 is 13 amino acids long. CDR3: CASSYLSNQPRHF. The CDR3 DNA sequence: TGTGCCAGCAGTTACCTTAGCAATCAGCCCCGGCATTTT.

The genes are TRBV19 and TRBJ2-7; the match to TRBD2 covers 7 bases. The J segment lost 3 bases and the V segment lost 8 bases, leaving 10 bases of the junction unmatched. CDR3 length: 14 residues. CDR1 is LNHDA, CDR2 SQIVND, per germline (reference sequence). CDR3 region: CASAGGIWDYEQYF. The CDR3 nucleotides are TGTGCCAGTGCCGGGGGGATTTGGGACTACGAGCAGTACTTC.

The rearrangement uses TRBV9 and TRBJ2-7; TRBD1 aligns across 9 bases. V dropped 4 bases and J dropped 5; count of bases not matched to a gene: 4. Germline CDR1 reads SGDLS; CDR2 reads YYNGEE. The CDR3 consists of 13 residues. CDR3 sequence reads: CASSSTGGNEQYF. The CDR3 nucleotides are TGTGCCAGCAGCTCTACAGGGGGCAACGAGCAGTACTTC.

The chain combines TRBV7-6 with TRBJ2-7, with a weak D call TRBD1 (6 bases). Looked up from germline, CDR1 is SGHVS and CDR2 is FNYEAQ. Trimming took 5 bases from V and 3 from J, leaving 17 bases between them. CDR3 length equals 15 residues. CDR3 nucleotide sequence: TGTGCCAGCAGCCCCACCACAGGGAACCGCTACGAGCAGTACTTC. Translation: CASSPTTGNRYEQYF.

Only a few counts were recorded for this clone. Other DNA variants within this sample encode the same CDR3. CDR3 coding DNA: TGCGCCAGCAGACAGGGAAGCACAGATACGCAGTATTTT. Encoded protein: CASRQGSTDTQYF. The chain joins TRBV5-1 to TRBJ2-3; D may be TRBD1 (6 bases). CDR3 length: 13 amino acids. Germline V CDR1 and CDR2: SGHRS, YFSETQ. V gave up 5 bases and J gave up 0 bases, with 7 bases separating them. The whole variable domain, filled in from reference TRBV5-1 and TRBJ2-3, reads KAGVTQTPRYLIKTRGQQVTLSCSPISGHRSVSWYQQTPGQGLQFLFEYFSETQRNKGNFPGRFSGRQFSNSRSEMNVSTLELGDSALYLCASRQGSTDTQYFGPGTRLTVL.

CDR3 DNA sequence: TGTGCCAGCAGCTTAGGGACAGAATACGAGCAGTACTTC. It is translated as CASSLGTEYEQYF. The chain uses TRBV11-1 and TRBJ2-7, with D perhaps TRBD1 (6 bases). Germline CDR1 reads SGHAT; CDR2 reads FQDESV (reference sequence). This CDR3 comprises 13 residues. Deletions cut 1 base from V and 4 bases from J, with 8 bases between.

The rearrangement uses TRBV28 and TRBJ1-6; no clear D gene. Germline V gene data show CDR1 as MDHEN and CDR2 as SYDVKM. This CDR3 has 15 residues. V shed 7 bases and J shed 8 bases, with 18 bases lying between them. In DNA, the CDR3 is TGTGCCAGCACCCCCCCAACGGGGTGGGATTCACCCCTCCACTTT. Translation gives CASTPPTGWDSPLHF.

J is TRBJ1-1 and V is TRBV5-1; D unresolved. This CDR3 comprises 13 residues. Per germline, CDR1 SGHRS and CDR2 YFSETQ. Trimming removed 4 bases from V and 6 bases from J, with 13 bases in between. CDR3 DNA sequence: TGCGCCAGCAGCCCGCGCGGAACGGCTGAAGCTTTCTTT. Its translation is CASSPRGTAEAFF.

This rearrangement joins TRBV6-1 to TRBJ2-7, with D maybe TRBD2 (6 bases). This CDR3 spans 13 amino acids. CDR1 is MNHNS and CDR2 is SASEGT in the germline V gene. Trimming took off 1 base at V and 5 bases at J, with 9 bases between the two ends. CDR3: CASSEVGGNEQYF. The DNA for the CDR3 is TGTGCCAGCAGTGAAGTGGGGGGAAACGAGCAGTACTTC.

In nucleotides, the CDR3 is TGTGCCAGTAGTGGGGGGGGCGTCTACTCTGGAAACACCATATATTTT. It is translated as CASSGGGVYSGNTIYF. The chain uses TRBV19 and TRBJ1-3, with a weak D call TRBD1 (6 bases). CDR3 length: 16 residues. Trimming removed 5 bases at V and 0 bases at J, with 14 bases between. Germline V gene data show CDR1 as LNHDA and CDR2 as SQIVND (reference sequence).

The rearrangement joins TRBV7-2 to TRBJ1-1; D unresolved. The germline gives CDR1 SGHTA, CDR2 FQGNSA. V was pared by 1 base and J by 4 bases, with 10 bases between. The length of the CDR3 is 14 residues. This CDR3 reads CASSLGRGITEAFF. CDR3 sequence (DNA): TGTGCCAGCAGCTTAGGCAGAGGGATCACTGAAGCTTTCTTT.

The V call is TRBV18, the J call TRBJ2-7, with unresolved D. Deletions cut 3 bases from V and 1 base from J, with 10 bases between. Germline CDR1 and CDR2: KGHSH and LQKENI. The CDR3 extends over 14 amino acids. The DNA of the CDR3 is TGTGCCAGCTCACCCGTATTGGAGTCCTACGAGCAGTACTTC. It specifies CASSPVLESYEQYF.

V usage is TRBV7-9 and J usage is TRBJ2-1, with 10 bases aligning to TRBD2. Trimming at V came to 5 bases and at J to 7 bases, leaving 11 bases not matched to a gene. Germline CDR1 reads SEHNR; CDR2 reads FQNEAQ (reference sequence). The length of the CDR3 is 16 residues. CDR3 residues: CASSKGGAGGRNEQFF. Here the CDR3 DNA reads TGTGCCAGCAGCAAGGGAGGAGCGGGAGGGCGTAATGAGCAGTTCTTC.

The sample holds a few counts of this clone. This rearrangement joins TRBV15 to TRBJ2-7, with TRBD2 matching over 7 bases. Germline CDR1 and CDR2: LNHNV and YYDKDF (reference sequence). J was trimmed by 6 bases and V by 3 bases; bases with no gene match: 8. CDR3 size: 14 residues. The CDR3 region is CATSRASGGSEQYF. Written as DNA, the CDR3 is TGTGCCACCAGCAGGGCGTCCGGGGGGAGCGAGCAGTACTTC.

The V call is TRBV18, the J call TRBJ2-7; D ambiguous. The germline CDR1 and CDR2 sequences are KGHSH and LQKENI. The CDR3 contains 12 residues. V was trimmed by 1 base and J by 6 bases, leaving 7 bases between them. CDR3 in DNA: TGTGCCAGCTCACCACTCGGTTCCGAGCAGTACTTC. Translating it yields CASSPLGSEQYF.